The 5 T cell receptor beta chains in this list originate from one sample, sequenced in a study of CD8 T cells in ankylosing spondylitis. A single record per CDR3 protein comes from TCRdb applying MiXCR to the 5' RACE reads. The repertoire holds approximately 250,000 distinct CDR3 sequences, with approximately 30% as singletons. Sequences were obtained from blood, either unsorted or a sorted T cell fraction (not recorded which). These TCRs come from a male donor with ankylosing spondylitis or in good health (not recorded which).

This clonotype was counted only a few times. The genes are TRBV20-1 and TRBJ2-7; 10 bases map to TRBD2. The CDR3 covers 21 residues. After removal of 0 bases from V and 0 bases from J, the junction contained 20 bases not matched to a gene. Germline loops: CDR1 DFQATT, CDR2 SNEGSKA (reference sequence). CDR3 amino acids: CSARDLSLSSGGLLSSYEQYF. The CDR3 DNA follows: TGCAGTGCTAGAGATCTCTCGTTGTCTAGCGGGGGCCTTTTAAGCTCCTACGAGCAGTACTTC.

This sequence joins TRBV7-6 and TRBJ1-5, with D unclear. CDR3 length: 13 amino acids. V gave up 1 base and J gave up 6 bases, with 7 bases separating them. Germline V gene data show CDR1 as SGHVS and CDR2 as FNYEAQ. The CDR3 DNA sequence: TGTGCCAGCAGCTTAGGTATAGGTCAGCCCCAGCATTTT. Its protein is CASSLGIGQPQHF.

Details on this clonotype: One junction end does not reproduce the germline sequence, and a read error may be involved. The chain joins TRBV9 to TRBJ1-1; 8 nucleotides line up with TRBD1. The CDR3 loop spans 14 amino acids. Germline CDR1 SGDLS, CDR2 YYNGEE. For the CDR3, the DNA is TGTGCCAGCAGCGTGGGGACAGGCGCCACTAAAGCTTTCTTT. The encoded protein is CASSVGTGATKAFF.

The chain couples TRBV20-1 to TRBJ2-7, with 8 bases fitting TRBD2. This CDR3 is built from 14 residues. Trimming cost V 6 bases and J 2 bases; bases outside gene matches: 9. Germline-derived CDR1 and CDR2 are DFQATT and SNEGSKA (reference sequence). The CDR3 loop reads CSAPEVAGPYEQYF. The CDR3 bases are TGCAGTGCCCCGGAAGTAGCGGGACCCTACGAGCAGTACTTC.

This clonotype occurred a few times. J is TRBJ1-6 and V is TRBV20-1; perhaps TRBD1 as D (5 bases). This CDR3 contains 14 residues. In germline, CDR1 is DFQATT, CDR2 SNEGSKA (reference sequence). V gave up 6 bases and J gave up 6 bases, with 15 bases separating them. CDR3 sequence reads: CSAAGPWPNSPLHF. In nucleotides, the CDR3 is TGCAGTGCGGCGGGGCCCTGGCCTAATTCACCCCTCCACTTT.